These 19 T cell receptor beta chains were all obtained from the same sample, sequenced in a study of shared clonotypes between healthy human individuals. TCRdb's copy holds only in-frame clones and misses some; the assay was immunoSEQ multiplex PCR. The sample lists around 1,100,000 clones, about 72% occurring once. The specimen sequenced was memory CD4+ T cells from PBMCs. Subset defined: CD45RA-negative fraction. The source of these receptors is a man between 18 and 29 years old in good health. Some clones in this sample may be carry-over from other donors' samples.

V and J are TRBV28 and TRBJ2-7; TRBD2 might be the D (5 bases). The DNA end lines up better with TRBJ2-1; the J call may be wrong. The CDR3 sequence is 17 residues long. The V gene's germline CDR1 is MDHEN and CDR2 SYDVKM. CDR3 loop: CASRAVVAGYSYNEQFF. Written as DNA, the CDR3 is TGTGCCAGCAGAGCGGTCGTGGCGGGCTACTCCTACAATGAGCAGTTCTTC.

The rearrangement joins TRBV19 to TRBJ2-7; 8 bases line up with TRBD2. This CDR3 comprises 15 residues. J gave up 0 bases and V 8 bases, and 9 bases lay outside the gene matches. Germline-derived CDR1 and CDR2 are LNHDA and SQIVND (reference sequence). The chain's CDR3 is CASRDIAGSSYEQYF. DNA for the CDR3: TGTGCCAGTCGAGACATAGCGGGGAGCTCCTACGAGCAGTACTTC.

This sequence joins TRBV30 and TRBJ2-1, with 9 bases lining up with TRBD1. The CDR3 covers 14 residues. The germline V gene encodes CDR1 GTSNPN and CDR2 SVGIG (reference sequence). With 3 bases clipped from V and 2 bases from J, the junction kept 2 bases outside the gene matches. CDR3 bases: TGTGCCTGGAGGAGGGACAGGGCCTACAATGAGCAGTTCTTC. This sequence encodes CAWRRDRAYNEQFF.

The chain is built from TRBV7-2 and TRBJ2-1, with 7 nucleotides matching TRBD2. Trimming at V came to 1 base and at J to 3 bases, leaving 15 bases not matched to a gene. This CDR3 spans 19 amino acids. Germline loops: CDR1 SGHTA, CDR2 FQGNSA. CDR3 amino acids: CASSLEGTTRDYLYNEQFF. In DNA, the CDR3 is TGTGCCAGCAGCTTAGAGGGTACTACTCGGGACTACCTCTACAATGAGCAGTTCTTC.

The gene calls are TRBV9 and TRBJ2-1; 8 bases line up with TRBD2. This CDR3 has 16 amino acids. The junction had 13 bases not matched to a gene; V was cut back by 3 bases and J by 8 bases. Germline V gene data show CDR1 as SGDLS and CDR2 as YYNGEE. The CDR3 protein is CASSAISGIRVDEQFF. The CDR3 nucleotides are TGTGCCAGCAGCGCAATTAGCGGGATTCGAGTCGATGAGCAGTTCTTC.

This clone appeared once. The chain combines TRBV7-9 with TRBJ2-3, with 15 positions matching TRBD2. V dropped 5 bases and J dropped 4; count of bases not matched to a gene: 10. This CDR3 has 18 residues. Germline V gene sequence: CDR1 SEHNR, CDR2 FQNEAQ (reference sequence). CDR3 sequence (DNA): TGTGCCAGCAGCGGGACTAGCGGGAGGAGGCTGATGGCAGATACGCAGTATTTT. As protein: CASSGTSGRRLMADTQYF. The complete variable domain, with remaining parts taken from reference TRBV7-9 and TRBJ2-3, reads DTGVSQNPRHKITKRGQNVTFRCDPISEHNRLYWYRQTLGQGPEFLTYFQNEAQLEKSRLLSDRFSAERPKGSFSTLEIQRTEQGDSAMYLCASSGTSGRRLMADTQYFGPGTRLTVL.

The genes are TRBV18 and TRBJ2-1, with 7 bases matching TRBD2. CDR3 length: 14 residues. V lost 0 bases, J lost 5 bases, and 1 base stayed unmatched. The V gene's germline CDR1 is KGHSH and CDR2 LQKENI. CDR3 DNA sequence: TGTGCCAGCTCACCACCAGCGGGGAACAATGAGCAGTTCTTC. Amino acid sequence: CASSPPAGNNEQFF. Based on the CDR3 plus reference TRBV18 and TRBJ2-1, the full variable domain is NAGVMQNPRHLVRRRGQEARLRCSPMKGHSHVYWYRQLPEEGLKFMVYLQKENIIDESGMPKERFSAEFPKEGPSILRIQQVVRGDSAAYFCASSPPAGNNEQFFGPGTRLTVL.

The chain employs TRBV19 and TRBJ2-4; D tentatively reads TRBD1 or TRBD2 (5 bases each). The germline V and J ends were trimmed by 6 bases and 8 bases, with 14 bases remaining between them. Germline-derived CDR1 and CDR2 are LNHDA and SQIVND (reference sequence). The CDR3 totals 13 residues. CDR3 protein: CASRGFLGDIQYF. DNA for the CDR3: TGTGCCAGTAGAGGTTTTTTGGGGGACATTCAGTACTTC.

The V gene is TRBV7-2, the J gene TRBJ2-2; D call uncertain. CDR3 length equals 13 residues. The V end lost 5 bases, the J end lost 7 bases, and 11 bases lay between the germline ends. Germline CDR1 is SGHTA and CDR2 is FQGNSA. In DNA form, the CDR3 reads TGTGCCAGCAGCCTCCAACTTATCGGGGAGCTGTTTTTT. It encodes CASSLQLIGELFF.

V gene TRBV27 combines with J gene TRBJ2-1; 11 positions match TRBD2. The germline gives CDR1 MNHEY, CDR2 SMNVEV (reference sequence). With 5 bases clipped from V and 1 base from J, the junction kept 10 bases outside the gene matches. CDR3 size: 18 residues. The CDR3 DNA sequence: TGTGCCAGCAGTAGGCGGGCTATAGCGGGAGGGTCCTACAATGAGCAGTTCTTC. Amino acids: CASSRRAIAGGSYNEQFF.

A single count supports this clone. The chain has TRBV5-1 and TRBJ2-1; a possible D gene is TRBD2 (5 bases). Germline V lookup: CDR1 SGHRS, CDR2 YFSETQ. The V end lost 5 bases, the J end lost 0 bases, and 15 bases lay between the germline ends. The CDR3 runs to 16 residues. The CDR3 is CASSTPRTGSYNEQFF. In DNA, the CDR3 is TGCGCCAGCAGTACACCCCGGACTGGCTCCTACAATGAGCAGTTCTTC.

This clone was seen only once. The rearrangement joins TRBV28 to TRBJ1-2, with TRBD1 identical over 7 bases. CDR1 and CDR2 from the germline V gene are MDHEN and SYDVKM. V gave up 6 bases and J gave up 4 bases; unmatched junction bases: 5. The CDR3 runs to 13 residues. CDR3 loop: CASRHGQAYGYTF. For the CDR3, the DNA is TGTGCCAGCAGGCATGGACAGGCCTATGGCTACACCTTC.

The V and J genes are TRBV9 and TRBJ2-3, with TRBD1 matching over 9 bases. The CDR3 runs 16 residues. CDR1 and CDR2 from the germline V gene are SGDLS and YYNGEE. V shed 0 bases and J 1 base; nucleotides not matched to a gene: 3. CDR3 in amino acids: CASSVGWTGGTDTQYF. The CDR3 DNA sequence: TGTGCCAGCAGCGTAGGTTGGACAGGGGGCACAGATACGCAGTATTTT.

The sample holds a few counts of this clone. V usage is TRBV2 and J usage is TRBJ2-7, with D tentatively TRBD1 or TRBD2 (5 bases each). The CDR3 runs to 13 residues. The germline V gene encodes CDR1 SNHLY and CDR2 FYNNEI. V lost 8 bases and J lost 3, with 14 bases in between. The CDR3 nucleotides are TGTGCCAGCTGCCGGGGACCTGGCTACGAGCAGTACTTC. Translated: CASCRGPGYEQYF.

V usage is TRBV19 and J usage is TRBJ2-3; 7 positions match TRBD1. Germline assignment: CDR1 LNHDA and CDR2 SQIVND (reference sequence). CDR3 length: 15 amino acids. The trim removed 6 bases at V and 2 bases at J, leaving 8 bases unmatched. CDR3 loop: CASRPGQEITDTQYF. The DNA for the CDR3 is TGTGCCAGTAGACCTGGACAGGAGATCACAGATACGCAGTATTTT.

V and J are TRBV6-6 and TRBJ2-2, with D tentatively TRBD2 (6 bases). V lost 7 bases and J 1 base, leaving 16 bases between the germline ends. The CDR3 loop spans 16 amino acids. CDR1 and CDR2 (germline): MNHNY, SVGAGI (reference sequence). CDR3 protein: CASTLGTRLNTGELFF. CDR3 nucleotides: TGTGCCAGCACGTTAGGGACTCGCCTGAACACCGGGGAGCTGTTTTTT.

Points on this clone: One end of the junction varies from germline; a read error may be responsible. This chain connects TRBV5-4 to TRBJ1-2, with 9 nucleotides matching TRBD1. The CDR3 runs 14 residues. CDR1 and CDR2 from the germline V gene are SGHNT and YYREEE (reference sequence). The CDR3 DNA is TGTGTCAGCCGTCGGGACAGGGTTATCGGTGGCTACACCTTC. Protein product: CVSRRDRVIGGYTF.

The chain employs TRBV7-2 and TRBJ1-1, with a tentative D call TRBD1 (5 bases). Germline assignment: CDR1 SGHTA and CDR2 FQGNSA. CDR3 length: 14 residues. V was shortened by 2 bases and J by 3 bases, with 10 bases between the two germline ends. CDR3 sequence (DNA): TGTGCCAGCAGCTTAACGGGGGTTGACACTGAAGCTTTCTTT. This encodes CASSLTGVDTEAFF.

This clone was detected only a few times. This chain uses TRBV27 with TRBJ1-3; 9 bases agree with TRBD1. This CDR3 comprises 17 residues. In germline, CDR1 is MNHEY, CDR2 SMNVEV (reference sequence). Trimming took 7 bases from V and 2 from J; bases not matched to a gene: 12. The CDR3 protein is CASTDAPGQGAGNTIYF. The CDR3 DNA is TGTGCCAGCACCGATGCACCGGGACAGGGAGCTGGAAACACCATATATTTT.